This TCR beta chain is drawn from a study of blood T cells in healthy people across ages. Alongside a J-beta primer mix, a sample-barcoded 5' primer served in a second PCR lasting about 7 to 12 cycles. Every cDNA molecule bore a tag from a template-switch adaptor containing 12 random nucleotides. In TCRdb, the 5' RACE reads were re-called with MiXCR into one record per CDR3 protein. The sample lists about 680,000 distinct CDR3 sequences, 45% to 50% occurring once. Study results and limitations: A greater number of naive CD4+ cells and higher diversity distinguished long-lived donors from aged donors. Estimates based on one million T cells were treated as lower bounds. A strong correlation between TCR beta diversity and naive T cell percentage was seen.

Germline CDR1 and CDR2: DFQATT and SNEGSKA (reference sequence). Trimming at V came to 1 base and at J to 6 bases, leaving 4 bases not matched to a gene. The CDR3 length is 13 residues. This clonotype has ten or more counts. Its target is unknown. Material: blood. The receptor was isolated from a woman aged 55-69 years in good health. This chain joins TRBV20-1 and TRBJ2-5, with TRBD2 matching 8 bases. The DNA for the CDR3 is TGCAGTGCTAGAGCGGGGGGGGAAAAGACCCAGTACTTC. It codes for CSARAGGEKTQYF.